The TCR beta chain described here comes from a study of post-analysis software for immune sequencing data. As for this clonotype: The antigen remains undetermined. Sequence at one end of the junction differs from germline and may be a read error.

cDNA libraries of TCR beta carried unique molecular identifiers. TCRdb passed the PCR reads through MiXCR, listing each CDR3 protein once. This table holds around 500,000 distinct CDR3 sequences, about a third found once. CDR3 length: 17 amino acids. Per germline, CDR1 SGHVS and CDR2 FQNEAQ. General study findings and limits: Included in a set of roughly five TRBV segments more frequent in patients than controls were TRBV5-6, TRBV5-1 and TRBV20-1.

The rearrangement uses TRBV7-8 and TRBJ1-4, with a possible D match to TRBD1 (6 bases). The material sequenced was blood. The TCR originated in a girl aged 2 to 17 with multiple sclerosis. CDR3 DNA: TGTGCCAGCAGCTTAGAGGGGGGGCTAGCAACTAATGAAAAACGGTTTTTT. Amino acids: CASSLEGGLATNEKRFF.